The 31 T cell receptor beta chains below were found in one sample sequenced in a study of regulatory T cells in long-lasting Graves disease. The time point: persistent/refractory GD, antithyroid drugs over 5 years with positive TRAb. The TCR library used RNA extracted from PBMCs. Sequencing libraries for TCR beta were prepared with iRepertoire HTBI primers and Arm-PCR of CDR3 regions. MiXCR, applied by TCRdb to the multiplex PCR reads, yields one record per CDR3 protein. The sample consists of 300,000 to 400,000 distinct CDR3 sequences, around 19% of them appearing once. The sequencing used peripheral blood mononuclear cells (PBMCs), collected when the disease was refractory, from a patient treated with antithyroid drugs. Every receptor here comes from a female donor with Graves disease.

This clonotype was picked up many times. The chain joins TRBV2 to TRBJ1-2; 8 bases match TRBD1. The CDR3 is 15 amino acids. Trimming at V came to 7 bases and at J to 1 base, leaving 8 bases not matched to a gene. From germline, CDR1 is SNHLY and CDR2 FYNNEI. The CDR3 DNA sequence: TGTGCCAGCAAAGACAGGGGACTGTATAACTATGGCTACACCTTC. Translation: CASKDRGLYNYGYTF.

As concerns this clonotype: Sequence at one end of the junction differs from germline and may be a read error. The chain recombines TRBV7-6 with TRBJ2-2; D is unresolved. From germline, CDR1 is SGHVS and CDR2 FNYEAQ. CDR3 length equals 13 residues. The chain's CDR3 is CVSSPSWTGELFF. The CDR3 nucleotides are TGTGTCAGCAGCCCGTCGTGGACCGGGGAGCTGTTTTTT. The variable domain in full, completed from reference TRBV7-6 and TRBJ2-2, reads GAGVSQSPRYKVTKRGQDVALRCDPISGHVSLYWYRQALGQGPEFLTYFNYEAQQDKSGLPNDRFSAERPEGSISTLTIQRTEQRDSAMYRCVSSPSWTGELFFGEGSRLTVL.

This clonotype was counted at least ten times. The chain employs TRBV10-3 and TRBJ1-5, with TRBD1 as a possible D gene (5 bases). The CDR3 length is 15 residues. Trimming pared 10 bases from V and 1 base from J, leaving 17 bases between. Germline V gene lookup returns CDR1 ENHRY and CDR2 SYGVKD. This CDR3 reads CATSLGVESNQPQHF. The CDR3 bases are TGTGCCACCAGCCTGGGGGTCGAGAGCAATCAGCCCCAGCATTTT.

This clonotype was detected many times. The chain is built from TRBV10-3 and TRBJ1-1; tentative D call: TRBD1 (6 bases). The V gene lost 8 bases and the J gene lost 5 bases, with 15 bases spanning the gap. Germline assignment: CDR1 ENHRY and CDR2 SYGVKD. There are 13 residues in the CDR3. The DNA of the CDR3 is TGTGCCATCCAACCCTTAAGGGGGACTGAAGCTTTCTTT. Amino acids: CAIQPLRGTEAFF.

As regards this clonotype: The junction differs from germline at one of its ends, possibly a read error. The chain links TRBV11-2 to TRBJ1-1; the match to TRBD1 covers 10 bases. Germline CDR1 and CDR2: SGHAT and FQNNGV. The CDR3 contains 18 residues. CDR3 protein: CTSSLDLGQGVMNTEAFF. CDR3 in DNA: TGTACCAGCAGCTTAGATCTCGGACAGGGGGTGATGAACACTGAAGCTTTCTTT.

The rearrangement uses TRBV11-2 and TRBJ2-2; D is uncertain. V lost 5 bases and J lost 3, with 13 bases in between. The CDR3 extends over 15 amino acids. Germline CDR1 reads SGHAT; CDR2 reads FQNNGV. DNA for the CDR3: TGTGCCAGCAGCCCCTGGACCTCCCACACCGGGGAGCTGTTTTTT. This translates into CASSPWTSHTGELFF.

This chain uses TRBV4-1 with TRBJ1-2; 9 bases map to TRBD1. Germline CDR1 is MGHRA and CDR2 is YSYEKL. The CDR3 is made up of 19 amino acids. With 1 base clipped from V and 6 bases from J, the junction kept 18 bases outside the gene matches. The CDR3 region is CASSQAVLDRGSPTNGYTF. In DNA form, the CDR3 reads TGCGCCAGCAGCCAAGCGGTATTGGACAGGGGATCTCCTACTAATGGCTACACCTTC.

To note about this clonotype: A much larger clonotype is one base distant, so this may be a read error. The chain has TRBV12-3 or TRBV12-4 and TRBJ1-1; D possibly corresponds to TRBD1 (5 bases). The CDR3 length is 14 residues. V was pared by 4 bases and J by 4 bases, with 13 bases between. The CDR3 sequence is CASSYCREGTEAFF. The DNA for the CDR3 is TGTGCCAGCAGTTACTGCAGGGAGGGCACTGAAGCTTTCTTT.

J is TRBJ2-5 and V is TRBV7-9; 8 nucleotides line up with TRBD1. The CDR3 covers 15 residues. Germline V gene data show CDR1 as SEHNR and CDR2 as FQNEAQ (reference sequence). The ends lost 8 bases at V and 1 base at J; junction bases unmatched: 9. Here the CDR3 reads CASLSTGDPQETQYF. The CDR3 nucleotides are TGTGCCAGCCTCTCGACAGGGGACCCCCAAGAGACCCAGTACTTC.

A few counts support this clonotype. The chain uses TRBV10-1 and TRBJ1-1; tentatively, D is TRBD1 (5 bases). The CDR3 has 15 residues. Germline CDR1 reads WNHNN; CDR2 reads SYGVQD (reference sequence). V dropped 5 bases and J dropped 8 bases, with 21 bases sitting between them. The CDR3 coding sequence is TGCGCCAGCAGTACCTCCGGTCACACCCGGGGCGAAGCTTTCTTT. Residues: CASSTSGHTRGEAFF.

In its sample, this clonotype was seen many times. CDR3 residues: CASRPDSWHSPLHF. The CDR3 coding sequence is TGTGCCAGCAGACCGGACAGTTGGCATTCACCCCTCCACTTT. The chain is built from TRBV27 and TRBJ1-6; TRBD1 is a possible D gene (6 bases). Germline values: CDR1 MNHEY, CDR2 SMNVEV (reference sequence). Trimming stripped 6 bases from V and 8 bases from J, with 14 bases between. CDR3 length: 14 amino acids.

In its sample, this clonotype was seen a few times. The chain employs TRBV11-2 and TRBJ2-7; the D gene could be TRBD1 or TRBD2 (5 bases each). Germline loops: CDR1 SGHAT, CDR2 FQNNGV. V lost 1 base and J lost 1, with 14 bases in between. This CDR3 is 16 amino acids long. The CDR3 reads CASSLGGQGRSYEQYF. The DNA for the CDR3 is TGTGCCAGCAGCTTAGGCGGGCAGGGCAGGTCCTACGAGCAGTACTTC.

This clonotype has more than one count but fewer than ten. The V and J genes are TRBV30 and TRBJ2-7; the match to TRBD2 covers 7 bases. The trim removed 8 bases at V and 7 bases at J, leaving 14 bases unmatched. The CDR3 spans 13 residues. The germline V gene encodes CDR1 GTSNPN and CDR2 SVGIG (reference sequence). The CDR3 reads CAGGRASGLEQYF. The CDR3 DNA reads TGTGCCGGGGGAAGGGCTAGCGGATTGGAGCAGTACTTC.

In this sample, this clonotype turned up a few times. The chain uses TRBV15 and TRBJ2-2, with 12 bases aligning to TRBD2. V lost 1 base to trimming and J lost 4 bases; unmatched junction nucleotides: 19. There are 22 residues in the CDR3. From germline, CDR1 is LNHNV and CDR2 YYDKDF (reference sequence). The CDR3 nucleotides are TGTGCCACCAGCAGAGTCGCCCGGCGCATGACTAGCGGGAGTTGGGCCACCGGGGAGCTGTTTTTT. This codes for CATSRVARRMTSGSWATGELFF. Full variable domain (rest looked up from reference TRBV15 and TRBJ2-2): DAMVIQNPRYQVTQFGKPVTLSCSQTLNHNVMYWYQQKSSQAPKLLFHYYDKDFNNEADTPDNFQSRRPNTSFCFLDIRSPGLGDTAMYLCATSRVARRMTSGSWATGELFFGEGSRLTVL.

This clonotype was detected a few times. This CDR3 is CSVQGGGRGTEAFF. The DNA for the CDR3 is TGCAGCGTTCAGGGGGGGGGGCGAGGCACTGAAGCTTTCTTT. The chain combines TRBV29-1 with TRBJ1-1; 7 bases align to TRBD1. CDR1 and CDR2 from the germline V gene are SQVTM and ANQGSEA. V trimming: 5 bases; J trimming: 4 bases; junction bases outside the gene matches: 10. The CDR3 is 14 residues long. The full variable domain, in which reference TRBV29-1 and TRBJ1-1 provide the parts outside the CDR3, is SAVISQKPSRDICQRGTSLTIQCQVDSQVTMMFWYRQQPGQSLTLIATANQGSEATYESGFVIDKFPISRPNLTFSTLTVSNMSPEDSSIYLCSVQGGGRGTEAFFGQGTRLTVV.

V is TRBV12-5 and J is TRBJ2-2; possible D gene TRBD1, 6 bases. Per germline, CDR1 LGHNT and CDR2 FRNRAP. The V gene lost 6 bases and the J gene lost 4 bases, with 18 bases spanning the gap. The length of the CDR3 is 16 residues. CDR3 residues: CASGWDNFIFTGELFF. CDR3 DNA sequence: TGTGCTAGTGGATGGGACAACTTCATATTCACCGGGGAGCTGTTTTTT.

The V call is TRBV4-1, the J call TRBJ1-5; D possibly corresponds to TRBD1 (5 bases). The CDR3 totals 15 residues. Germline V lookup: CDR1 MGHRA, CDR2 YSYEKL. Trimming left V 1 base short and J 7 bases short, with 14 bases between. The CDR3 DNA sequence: TGCGCCAGCAGCCAAGGCACATCAGGGTCCCAGCCCCAGCATTTT. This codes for CASSQGTSGSQPQHF.

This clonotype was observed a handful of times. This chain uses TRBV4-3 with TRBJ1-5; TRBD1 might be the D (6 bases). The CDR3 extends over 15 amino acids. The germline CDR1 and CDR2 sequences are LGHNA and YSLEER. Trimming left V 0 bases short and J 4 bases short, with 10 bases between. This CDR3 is CASSQDRTENQPQHF. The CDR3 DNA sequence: TGCGCCAGCAGCCAAGATCGGACAGAGAATCAGCCCCAGCATTTT.

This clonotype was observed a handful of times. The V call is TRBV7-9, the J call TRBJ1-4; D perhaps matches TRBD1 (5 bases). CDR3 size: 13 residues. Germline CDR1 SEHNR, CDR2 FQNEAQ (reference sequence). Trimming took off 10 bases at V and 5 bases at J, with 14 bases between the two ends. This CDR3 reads CATSGRMNEKLFF. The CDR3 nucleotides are TGTGCCACCTCGGGACGGATGAATGAAAAACTGTTTTTT. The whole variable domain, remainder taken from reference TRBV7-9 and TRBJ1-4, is DTGVSQNPRHKITKRGQNVTFRCDPISEHNRLYWYRQTLGQGPEFLTYFQNEAQLEKSRLLSDRFSAERPKGSFSTLEIQRTEQGDSAMYLCATSGRMNEKLFFGSGTQLSVL.

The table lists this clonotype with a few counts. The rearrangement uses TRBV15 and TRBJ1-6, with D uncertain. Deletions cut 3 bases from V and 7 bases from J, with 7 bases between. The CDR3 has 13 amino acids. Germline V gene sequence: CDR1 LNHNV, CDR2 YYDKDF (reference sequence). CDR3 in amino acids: CATSRTPNSPLHF. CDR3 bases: TGTGCCACCAGCAGGACGCCCAATTCACCCCTCCACTTT.

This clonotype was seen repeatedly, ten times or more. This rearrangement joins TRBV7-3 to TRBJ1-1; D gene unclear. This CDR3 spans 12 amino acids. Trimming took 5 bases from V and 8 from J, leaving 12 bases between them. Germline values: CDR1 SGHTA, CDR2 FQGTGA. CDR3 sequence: CASSATSGEAFF. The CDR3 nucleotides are TGTGCCAGCAGCGCAACCAGCGGCGAAGCTTTCTTT.

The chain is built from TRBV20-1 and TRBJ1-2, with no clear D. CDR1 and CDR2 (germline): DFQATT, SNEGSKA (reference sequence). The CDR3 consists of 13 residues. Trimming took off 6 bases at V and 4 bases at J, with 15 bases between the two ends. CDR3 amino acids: CSAPGTASYGYTF. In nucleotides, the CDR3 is TGCAGTGCCCCGGGAACAGCTTCCTATGGCTACACCTTC.

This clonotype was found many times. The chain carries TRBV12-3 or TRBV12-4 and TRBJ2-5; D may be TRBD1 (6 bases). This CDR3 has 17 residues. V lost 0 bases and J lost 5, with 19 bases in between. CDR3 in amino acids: CASSLAFGAGVGETQYF. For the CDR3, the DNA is TGTGCCAGCAGTTTAGCGTTTGGGGCAGGGGTTGGTGAGACCCAGTACTTC.

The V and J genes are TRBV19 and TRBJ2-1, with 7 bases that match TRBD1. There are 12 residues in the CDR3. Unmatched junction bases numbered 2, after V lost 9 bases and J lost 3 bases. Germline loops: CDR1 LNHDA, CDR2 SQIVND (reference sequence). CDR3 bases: TGTGCCAGCAGGGGGAGCTACAATGAGCAGTTCTTC. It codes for CASRGSYNEQFF.

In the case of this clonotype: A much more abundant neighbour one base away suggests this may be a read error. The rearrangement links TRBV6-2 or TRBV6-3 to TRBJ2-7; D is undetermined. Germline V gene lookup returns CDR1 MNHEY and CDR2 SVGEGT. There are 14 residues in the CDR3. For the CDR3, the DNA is TGTGTCAGCAGTTACTCTCCCGTATCCTACGAGCAGTACTTC. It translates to CVSSYSPVSYEQYF.

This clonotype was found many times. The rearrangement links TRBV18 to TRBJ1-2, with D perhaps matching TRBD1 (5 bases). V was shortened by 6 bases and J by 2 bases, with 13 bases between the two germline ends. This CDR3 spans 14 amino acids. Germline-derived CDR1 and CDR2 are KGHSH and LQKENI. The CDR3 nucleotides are TGTGCCAGCTCGCAAGGGGTCGGGAACTATGGCTACACCTTC. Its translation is CASSQGVGNYGYTF.

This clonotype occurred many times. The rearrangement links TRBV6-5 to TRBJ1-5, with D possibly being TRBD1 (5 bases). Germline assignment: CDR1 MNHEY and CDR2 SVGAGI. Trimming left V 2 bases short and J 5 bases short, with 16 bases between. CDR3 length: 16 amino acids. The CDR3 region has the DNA TGTGCCAGCAGTTACAATCGGGGGAGGGGAGATCAGCCCCAGCATTTT. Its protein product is CASSYNRGRGDQPQHF.

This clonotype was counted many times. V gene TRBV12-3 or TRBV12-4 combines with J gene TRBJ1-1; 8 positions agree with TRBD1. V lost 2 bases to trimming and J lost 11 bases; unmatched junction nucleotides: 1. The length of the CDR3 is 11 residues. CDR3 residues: CASSLSGGAFF. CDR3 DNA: TGTGCCAGCAGTTTATCAGGGGGCGCTTTCTTT.

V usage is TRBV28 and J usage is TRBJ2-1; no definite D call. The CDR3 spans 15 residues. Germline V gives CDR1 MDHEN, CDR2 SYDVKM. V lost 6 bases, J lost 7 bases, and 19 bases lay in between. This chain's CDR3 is CASSQGRLRLNEQFF. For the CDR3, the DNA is TGTGCCAGCAGCCAAGGTCGGTTACGGTTGAATGAGCAGTTCTTC.

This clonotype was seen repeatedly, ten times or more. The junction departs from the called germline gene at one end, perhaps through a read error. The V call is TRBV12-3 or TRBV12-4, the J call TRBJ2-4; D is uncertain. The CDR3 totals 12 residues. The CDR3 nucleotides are TGTGCCAGCACTTTAGCCAAAAACATTCAGTACTTC. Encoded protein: CASTLAKNIQYF.

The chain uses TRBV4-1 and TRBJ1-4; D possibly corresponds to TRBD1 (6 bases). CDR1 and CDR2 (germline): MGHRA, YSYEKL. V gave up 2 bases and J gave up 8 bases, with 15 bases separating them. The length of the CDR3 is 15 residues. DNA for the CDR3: TGCGCCAGCAGCCAACCCTACGGGGGGGGCGAAAAACTGTTTTTT. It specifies CASSQPYGGGEKLFF.